This TCR beta chain was found in a study of blood T cell repertoires in COVID-19. Across the whole study: COVID-19 samples collected from the United States, Italy and Spain covered acute and convalescent phases. From T cells, B-cell-depleted T cells, or PBMCs came the material, which was cDNA or gDNA.

Authors' analysis steps: Reference gene primer amplification gave estimated nucleated cell counts. Clones were sequenced by immunoSEQ multiplex PCR, and TCRdb holds only the in-frame ones, with some missing. V, J and clone size derive from that table, while D and trimming were established from the DNA sequence. Counted here are 150,000 to 200,000 clones, approximately 90% occurring once; the ten biggest clones make up 20% to 25%. The V end was cut by 5 bases, the J end by 0 bases, with 13 bases between. CDR3 size: 16 residues. Germline CDR1 is MNHEY and CDR2 is SMNVEV (reference sequence). J is TRBJ1-4 and V is TRBV27; TRBD1 might be the D (5 bases). This TCR came from a man aged 55 to 70 with active or convalescent COVID-19. The sequenced material came from peripheral blood. DNA of the CDR3: TGTGCCAGCAGTCGTTGGTTGGGGCCAACTAATGAAAAACTGTTTTTT. It is translated as CASSRWLGPTNEKLFF.